This TCR beta chain was identified during a study of blood T cell repertoires in COVID-19. Trimming took off 0 bases at V and 3 bases at J, with 11 bases between the two ends. Germline assignment: CDR1 SEHNR and CDR2 FQNEAQ (reference sequence). This CDR3 has 15 amino acids. Produced via immunoSEQ multiplex PCR; TCRdb's table is partial and in-frame only. The sample records about 200,000 clones, about 80% being singletons. The clonotype comes from an older woman with acute COVID-19. The material sequenced was PBMCs or T cells enriched from blood (not recorded which). The chain joins TRBV7-9 to TRBJ1-2, with TRBD1 as a possible D gene (6 bases). The CDR3 loop is CASSLATGGDYGYTF. DNA for the CDR3: TGTGCCAGCAGCTTAGCGACAGGTGGGGACTATGGCTACACCTTC. The entire variable domain, with the rest obtained from reference TRBV7-9 and TRBJ1-2, is as follows: DTGVSQNPRHKITKRGQNVTFRCDPISEHNRLYWYRQTLGQGPEFLTYFQNEAQLEKSRLLSDRFSAERPKGSFSTLEIQRTEQGDSAMYLCASSLATGGDYGYTFGSGTRLTVV.